These T cell receptor beta chains were read from a single sample in a study of shared clonotypes between healthy human individuals. Method: immunoSEQ multiplex PCR; TCRdb's copy keeps in-frame clones and lacks some. In the table there are around 2.1 million clones, 90% to 96% of which are singletons. What was sequenced was naive CD4+ T cells sorted from blood. Receptors originate from a man younger than 35 in good health. The CDR3 runs from the conserved cysteine through the conserved F or W. D genes are given only for firm matches. Clone size is given for some rows only: seen once, a few or many times, or a class if the clone is expanded.

>TRBD1|TRBV6-6|once|TRBJ2-5
TGTGCCAGCAGTCAGACAGGGGAGACCCAGTACTTC
CASSQTGETQYF
>-|TRBV6-5|-|TRBJ2-1
TGTGCCAGTAGGGGGGCCTCCTACAATGAGCAGTTCTTC
CASRGASYNEQFF
>-|TRBV29-1|once|TRBJ1-2
TGCAGCGCCTTAAGTTATGGCTACACCTTC
CSALSYGYTF
>TRBD2|TRBV28|once|TRBJ2-7
TGTGCCAGCAGTTTATCCGAAGCGGGGAGCTCCTACGAGCAGTACTTC
CASSLSEAGSSYEQYF
>-|TRBV10-1|-|TRBJ2-7
TGCGCCAGCAGTGAGTCGGCGCAAATTCACCTCTACGAGCAGTACTTC
CASSESAQIHLYEQYF
>TRBD1|TRBV28|-|TRBJ1-5
TGTGCCAGCTCCAGGGGGGGTCCAACTAATCAGCCCCAGCATTTT
CASSRGGPTNQPQHF
>TRBD2|TRBV10-1|-|TRBJ2-1
TGCGCCAGCAGTGAGGGGACTAAATACAATGAGCAGTTCTTC
CASSEGTKYNEQFF
>-|TRBV9|-|TRBJ1-1
TGTGCCAGCAGCGTAGATCGGGCCACTGAAGCTTTCTTT
CASSVDRATEAFF
>TRBD2|TRBV7-2|-|TRBJ2-3
TGTGCCAGCAGCCACGGACTAGCGGGGAAAGATACGCAGTATTTT
CASSHGLAGKDTQYF
>-|TRBV19|-|TRBJ2-7
TGTGCCAGTAGTATTTCCCCTCGAGGACTGCTAGCCTACGAGCAGTACTTC
CASSISPRGLLAYEQYF
>-|TRBV7-2|-|TRBJ2-1
TGTGCCAGCAGCCTCTCAGGCTCCTACAATGAGCAGTTCTTC
CASSLSGSYNEQFF
>TRBD2|TRBV6-1|-|TRBJ2-1
TGTGCCAGCAGGCTAGCGGGGGGCATGCATGAGCAGTTCTTC
CASRLAGGMHEQFF
>-|TRBV10-3|once|TRBJ2-3
TGTGCCATCAGTGAGTCGAGGGTAATCCTAACGGATACGCAGTATTTT
CAISESRVILTDTQYF
>TRBD1|TRBV5-1|-|TRBJ1-1
TGCGCCAGCAGGGCGACTGGGACAGGAAGGTATTATGAAGCTTTCTTT
CASRATGTGRYYEAFF
>-|TRBV7-9|-|TRBJ1-5
TGTGCCAGCAGCTTTCTACCTCGATCCAATCAGCCCCAGCATTTT
CASSFLPRSNQPQHF
>-|TRBV10-2|few|TRBJ1-6
TGCGCCAGTGCCCGGAATAATTCACCCCTCCACTTT
CASARNNSPLHF
>TRBD1|TRBV28|-|TRBJ2-2
TGTGCCAGCAGTTTGGGGACAGGGGAGGTCGGGGAGCTGTTTTTT
CASSLGTGEVGELFF
>-|TRBV18|-|TRBJ2-1
TGTGCCAGCTCACCACGTCGAGATTGGTCTAGTGAGCAGTTCTTC
CASSPRRDWSSEQFF
>-|TRBV11-1|-|TRBJ2-7
TGTGCCAGCAGCTTAGGCGGACCGACCGAGCAGTACTTC
CASSLGGPTEQYF
>-|TRBV4-1|-|TRBJ2-7
TGCGCCAGCAGCCAAAACTACGAGCAGTACTTC
CASSQNYEQYF
>-|TRBV29-1|-|TRBJ1-4
TGCAGCGTTGGGAAGGGGCCGACATGGGGGGCAACTAATGAAAAACTGTTTTTT
CSVGKGPTWGATNEKLFF
>-|TRBV19|-|TRBJ2-3
TGTGCCAGTAAGGGGGGAGGGTCGGATACGCAGTATTTT
CASKGGGSDTQYF
>-|TRBV28|-|TRBJ1-2
TGTGCCAGCAGTTTACGCCCTGGGGGGGAAGCTGGCTACACCTTC
CASSLRPGGEAGYTF
>TRBD1|TRBV25-1|once|TRBJ1-1
TGTGCCAGCAGTGCCGCGTTGGGACAGGTCACTGAAGCTTTCTTT
CASSAALGQVTEAFF
>-|TRBV12-5|-|TRBJ1-1
TGTGCTAGTGTCTCACGGGACACGGACCTCACTGAAGCTTTCTTT
CASVSRDTDLTEAFF
>TRBD2|TRBV15|-|TRBJ2-1
TGTGCCACCAGCACGGGAGGGCTCTACAATGAGCAGTTCTTC
CATSTGGLYNEQFF
>TRBD2|TRBV7-2|-|TRBJ2-7
TGTGCCAGCAGCTTAGTACTAGCGGTGATAGGGGAGCAGTACTTC
CASSLVLAVIGEQYF
>-|TRBV30|-|TRBJ1-5
TGTGCCTGGAGCCCCGGTCCCGATCAGCCCCAGCATTTT
CAWSPGPDQPQHF
>-|TRBV7-2|-|TRBJ1-2
TGTGCCAGCACCCCCGACAGGACGAACTATGGCTACACCTTC
CASTPDRTNYGYTF
>TRBD1|TRBV9|-|TRBJ2-7
TGTGCCAGCAGCGGAGGGGCTGAGAACAGGGGGCCGAGTTCCTTC
CASSGGAENRGPSSF
>TRBD1|TRBV28|-|TRBJ1-5
TGTGCCAGCAGTTTCCTATACCTTCAAGGGACAGCTGGCAATCAGCCCCAGCATTTT
CASSFLYLQGTAGNQPQHF
>-|TRBV4-3|-|TRBJ2-1
TGCGCCAGCAGCCAAGATCCCCGCCAGGGTGAGCAGTTCTTC
CASSQDPRQGEQFF
>-|TRBV5-1|-|TRBJ1-2
TGCGCCAGCAGCTTGGAGACGGGTTATGGCTACACCTTC
CASSLETGYGYTF
>-|TRBV9|once|TRBJ2-7
TGTGCCAGCAGCGTAAGTCCGAACTCCTACGAGCAGTACTTC
CASSVSPNSYEQYF
>TRBD2|TRBV29-1|-|TRBJ2-3
TGCAGCGTTAAACCTGGACTAGCCCCCAGCACAGATACGCAGTATTTT
CSVKPGLAPSTDTQYF
>-|TRBV29-1|-|TRBJ2-5
TGCAGCGTAGAGGAACAGGGTGGTGAGACCCAGTACTTC
CSVEEQGGETQYF
>TRBD1|TRBV19|once|TRBJ2-7
TGTGCCAGTAGTATCAGCAGGGGGACCCCCTACGAGCAGTACTTC
CASSISRGTPYEQYF
>TRBD1|TRBV7-2|-|TRBJ1-2
TGTGCCAGCAGCTTAGAGGGGGCAGGAAACTATGGCTACACCTTC
CASSLEGAGNYGYTF
>-|TRBV28|-|TRBJ1-5
TGTGCCAGCAACGACCCGGTCGGCAATCAGCCCCAGCATTTT
CASNDPVGNQPQHF
>-|TRBV6-9|-|TRBJ2-2
TGTGCCAGCCCCTTGAGGACGGGGAACACCGGGGAGCTGTTTTTT
CASPLRTGNTGELFF
>TRBD1|TRBV2|once|TRBJ2-5
TGTGCCAGCACCCGTGACAGGGGGCAAGAAGGGGAGACCCAGTACTTC
CASTRDRGQEGETQYF
>-|TRBV4-2|-|TRBJ2-2
TGTGCCAGCAGCCAAGATAGGGGGACCGGGGAGCTGTTTTTT
CASSQDRGTGELFF
>TRBD1|TRBV9|once|TRBJ1-4
TGTGCCAGCAGCGCCCGGACAGGGATTAATGAAAAACTGTTTTTT
CASSARTGINEKLFF
>-|TRBV6-1|-|TRBJ2-7
TGTGCCAGCAGTGAGATCGGGGTTCCGGGCTACGAGCAGTACTTC
CASSEIGVPGYEQYF
>-|TRBV14|-|TRBJ2-4
TGTGCCAGCAGCCCAGGGGTAGCCAAAAACATTCAGTACTTC
CASSPGVAKNIQYF